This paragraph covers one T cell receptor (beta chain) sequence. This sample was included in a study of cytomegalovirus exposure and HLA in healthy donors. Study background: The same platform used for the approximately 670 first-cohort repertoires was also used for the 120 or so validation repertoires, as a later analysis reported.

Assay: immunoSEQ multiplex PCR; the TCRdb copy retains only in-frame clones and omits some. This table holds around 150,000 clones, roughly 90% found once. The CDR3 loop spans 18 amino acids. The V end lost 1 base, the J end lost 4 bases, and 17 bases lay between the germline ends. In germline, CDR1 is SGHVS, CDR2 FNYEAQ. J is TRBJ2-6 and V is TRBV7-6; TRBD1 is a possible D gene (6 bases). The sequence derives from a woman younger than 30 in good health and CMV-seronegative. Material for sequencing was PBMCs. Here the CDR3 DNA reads TGTGCCAGCAGCTTAGTAACAGGGCGCAGGGAGGGGGCCAACGTCCTGACTTTC. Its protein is CASSLVTGRREGANVLTF.